The 13 T cell receptor beta chains in this list originate from one sample, sequenced in a study of tumor-infiltrating lymphocytes in primary liver carcinoma (dated by TCRdb to about 2017). Sequencing used an Illumina HiSeq 2500. A constant-region primer and ProtoScript II reverse transcriptase were used to reverse-transcribe TCRbeta-specific cDNA from around 480 ng total RNA. Three nested multiplex PCR rounds, following a slightly modified ARM-PCR procedure, were used to build the TCRbeta libraries. Multiplex TRBV1-TRBV30 forward primers and a Cbeta reverse primer were used in the first two PCR rounds, each of which was run for 10 cycles. In-frame beta chains were kept once TCRdb had trimmed the public reads at Q25 with fastp and called clones with MiXCR. Rows are combined by CDR3 protein, so each entry shows the most common genes and DNA. For this sample the table gives more than 150,000 distinct CDR3 sequences, of which roughly three fifths were detected only once. Together, the top ten hold 70% to 80% of the sample.

RNA from unsorted whole blood was extracted with TRIzol reagent, and germline DNA was obtained with the DNeasy Blood & Tissue kit. What was sequenced was peripheral blood. The source is a man between 40 and 49 years old with primary liver carcinoma and hepatitis B virus infection.

This clonotype has ten or more counts. The chain joins TRBV29-1 to TRBJ2-5, with 8 bases identical to TRBD1. J gave up 7 bases and V 7 bases, and 11 bases lay outside the gene matches. The CDR3 covers 13 residues. Germline V lookup: CDR1 SQVTM, CDR2 ANQGSEA. Here the CDR3 reads CSAIDQGAGTQYF. In DNA, the CDR3 is TGCAGCGCCATTGATCAGGGGGCCGGGACCCAGTACTTC.

Points on this clonotype: Mismatch with germline at one junction end may stem from a read error. The chain carries TRBV6-1 and TRBJ2-1; TRBD2 agrees at 13 bases. The CDR3 loop spans 15 amino acids. Germline V CDR1 and CDR2: MNHNS, SASEGT. The DNA for the CDR3 is TGTGCCAGCATACCCCAGACTAGCGGGGGGAATGAGCTGTTCTTC. It encodes CASIPQTSGGNELFF.

As for this clonotype: A much larger clonotype is one base distant, so this may be a read error. The chain recombines TRBV29-1 with TRBJ2-1; unclear D gene. Trimming stripped 5 bases from V and 9 bases from J, with 11 bases between. Germline assignment: CDR1 SQVTM and CDR2 ANQGSEA. The CDR3 consists of 11 residues. The CDR3 spells CSVFRHSEQFF. The DNA for the CDR3 is TGCAGCGTTTTTCGACACAGTGAGCAGTTCTTC.

Remarks on this clonotype: One base away lies a much larger clone, so this may be a sequencing read error. This chain connects TRBV14 to TRBJ2-7, with D possibly TRBD1 on 6 matching bases. The V end was cut by 3 bases, the J end by 5 bases, with 17 bases between. The CDR3 sequence is 15 residues long. Germline assignment: CDR1 SGHDN and CDR2 FVKESK. This chain's CDR3 is CASSHLEQGGHEQYF. The CDR3 region has the DNA TGTGCCAGCAGCCACCTGGAACAGGGTGGCCACGAGCAGTACTTC. The full variable domain, with the rest looked up from reference TRBV14 and TRBJ2-7, is EAGVTQFPSHSVIEKGQTVTLRCDPISGHDNLYWYRRVMGKEIKFLLHFVKESKQDESGMPNNRFLAERTGGTYSTLKVQPAELEDSGVYFCASSHLEQGGHEQYFGPGTRLTVT.

J is TRBJ1-5 and V is TRBV6-6, with D unresolved. The germline V and J ends were trimmed by 9 bases and 0 bases, with 18 bases remaining between them. The germline gives CDR1 MNHNY, CDR2 SVGAGI (reference sequence). CDR3 size: 16 residues. DNA of the CDR3: TGTGCCAGTAGAGCTAAAGGAGGGATTAGCAATCAGCCCCAGCATTTT. It specifies CASRAKGGISNQPQHF.

The chain links TRBV29-1 to TRBJ2-1; D is ambiguous. V was pared by 3 bases and J by 4 bases, with 16 bases between. Germline CDR1 is SQVTM and CDR2 is ANQGSEA. This CDR3 has 15 amino acids. The chain's CDR3 is CSVEGMPGFYNEQFF. Written as DNA, the CDR3 is TGCAGCGTTGAGGGGATGCCGGGCTTTTACAATGAGCAGTTCTTC.

Note on this clonotype: One junction end disagrees with the germline gene, perhaps due to a read error. This rearrangement joins TRBV4-2 to TRBJ2-1, with D possibly TRBD2 on 8 matching bases. The CDR3 consists of 16 residues. Looked up from germline, CDR1 is LGHNA and CDR2 is YNFKEQ. DNA for the CDR3: TGTGCCAGCAGCCGGACCGGGACTAGTGAGGGGGCTGAGCAGATCTTC. Translated: CASSRTGTSEGAEQIF.

With respect to this clonotype: Given a much more abundant clone one base away, this may be a read error. The chain recombines TRBV4-1 with TRBJ2-1; no clear D gene. The V gene's germline CDR1 is MGHRA and CDR2 YSYEKL. The CDR3 runs 17 residues. V lost 5 bases and J 0 bases, leaving 17 bases between the germline ends. Written as DNA, the CDR3 is TGCGCCAGCAGCGGCTTAGACATAGGGATCTCCTACAATGAGCAGTTCTTC. This translates into CASSGLDIGISYNEQFF.

In regard to this clonotype: This may come from a read error, since a much larger clone is one base off. This chain uses TRBV4-1 with TRBJ2-1; D remains unclear. The CDR3 runs 13 residues. Germline lookup yields CDR1 MGHRA and CDR2 YSYEKL. The ends were cut back, 1 base at V and 5 bases at J, with 6 bases in the middle. CDR3 DNA sequence: TGCGCCAGCAGCCAAGGGAGTGACAATGAGCAGTTCTTC. Its translation: CASSQGSDNEQFF.

The chain is built from TRBV11-2 and TRBJ2-7; D gene unclear. The V end lost 1 base, the J end lost 9 bases, and 16 bases lay between the germline ends. CDR3 length equals 14 residues. The germline gives CDR1 SGHAT, CDR2 FQNNGV. CDR3 amino acids: CASSLGVWSGVQYF. The CDR3 bases are TGTGCCAGCAGCTTAGGTGTATGGTCCGGCGTGCAGTACTTC.

A note on this clonotype: Since a much larger clone is just one base distant, this may be a read error. The V gene is TRBV6-1, the J gene TRBJ2-7; no reliable D call. Germline lookup yields CDR1 MNHNS and CDR2 SASEGT. Trimming took 6 bases from V and 2 from J, leaving 14 bases between them. This CDR3 contains 14 residues. CDR3 sequence: CASRVIPATYEQYF. Here the CDR3 DNA reads TGTGCCAGCAGAGTGATCCCTGCTACCTACGAGCAGTACTTC.

This clonotype was picked up a small number of times. The V and J genes are TRBV7-9 and TRBJ2-7; possibly TRBD2 for D (6 bases). The CDR3 sequence is 14 residues long. Between the trimmed V and J ends, which lost 5 bases and 5 bases, there was a span of 16 bases. Germline CDR1 reads SEHNR; CDR2 reads FQNEAQ (reference sequence). The CDR3 bases are TGTGCCAGCAGCGGGACTCGGGAGATCCACGAGCAGTACTTC. Protein: CASSGTREIHEQYF. The variable domain in full, with the rest retrieved from reference TRBV7-9 and TRBJ2-7, is DTGVSQNPRHKITKRGQNVTFRCDPISEHNRLYWYRQTLGQGPEFLTYFQNEAQLEKSRLLSDRFSAERPKGSFSTLEIQRTEQGDSAMYLCASSGTREIHEQYFGPGTRLTVT.

This clonotype is medium-sized within its sample. The rearrangement uses TRBV11-1 and TRBJ2-4; D not certain. The V end was cut by 5 bases, the J end by 0 bases, with 8 bases between. There are 14 residues in the CDR3. CDR1 and CDR2 (germline): SGHAT, FQDESV (reference sequence). The CDR3 coding sequence is TGTGCCAGCAGCCAGACCCTAGCCAAAAACATTCAGTACTTC. Translated: CASSQTLAKNIQYF.